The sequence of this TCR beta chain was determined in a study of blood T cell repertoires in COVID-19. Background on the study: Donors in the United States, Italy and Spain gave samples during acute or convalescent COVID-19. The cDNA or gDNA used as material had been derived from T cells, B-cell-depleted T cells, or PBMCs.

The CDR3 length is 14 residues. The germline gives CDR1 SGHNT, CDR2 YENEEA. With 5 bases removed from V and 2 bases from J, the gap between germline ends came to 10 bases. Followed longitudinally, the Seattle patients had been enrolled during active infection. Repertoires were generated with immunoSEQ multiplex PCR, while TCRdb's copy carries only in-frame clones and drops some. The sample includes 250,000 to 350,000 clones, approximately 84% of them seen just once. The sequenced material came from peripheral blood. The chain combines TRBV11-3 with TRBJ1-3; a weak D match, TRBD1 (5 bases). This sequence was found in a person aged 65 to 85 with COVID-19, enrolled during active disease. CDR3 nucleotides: TGTGCCAGCAGCGGGGGGGAGACTGGAAACACCATATATTTT. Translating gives CASSGGETGNTIYF.